The 28 T cell receptor beta chains listed next were all sequenced from one sample in a study of blood T cell repertoires in COVID-19. The repertoire was sequenced with immunoSEQ multiplex PCR; TCRdb's copy has only in-frame clones and lacks some. The table has about 200,000 clones, around nine tenths seen once. Material for sequencing was peripheral blood. All receptors derive from a man in his 60s with active or convalescent COVID-19.

The chain has TRBV7-2 and TRBJ2-3; 7 nucleotides line up with TRBD1. Trimming at V came to 4 bases and at J to 7 bases, leaving 8 bases not matched to a gene. In germline, CDR1 is SGHTA, CDR2 FQGNSA. The CDR3 is made up of 14 amino acids. CDR3 loop: CASSSQTGTNTQYF. The CDR3 bases are TGTGCCAGCAGCTCACAGACAGGGACGAATACGCAGTATTTT.

The chain uses TRBV11-1 and TRBJ2-3; 7 bases are a match to TRBD2. Unmatched junction bases numbered 7, after V lost 4 bases and J lost 3 bases. The CDR3 extends over 15 amino acids. The germline gives CDR1 SGHAT, CDR2 FQDESV (reference sequence). The CDR3 region has the DNA TGTGCCAGCAGCTCCACTGGGGGGGGGACAGATACGCAGTATTTT. This codes for CASSSTGGGTDTQYF.

The V and J genes are TRBV6-1 and TRBJ1-5; D is perhaps TRBD1 (5 bases). Trimming removed 3 bases at V and 3 bases at J, with 9 bases between. CDR3 size: 14 residues. CDR1 is MNHNS, CDR2 SASEGT, per germline. The CDR3: CASSDGRVNQPQHF. The CDR3 bases are TGTGCCAGCAGTGATGGCAGGGTCAATCAGCCCCAGCATTTT.

The gene calls are TRBV5-1 and TRBJ1-2, with D unclear. V lost 2 bases, J lost 0 bases, and 8 bases lay in between. The CDR3 runs 14 residues. Germline values: CDR1 SGHRS, CDR2 YFSETQ. CDR3: CASSLAGSNYGYTF. The DNA for the CDR3 is TGCGCCAGCAGCTTAGCAGGATCTAACTATGGCTACACCTTC. Complete variable domain (other parts from reference TRBV5-1 and TRBJ1-2): KAGVTQTPRYLIKTRGQQVTLSCSPISGHRSVSWYQQTPGQGLQFLFEYFSETQRNKGNFPGRFSGRQFSNSRSEMNVSTLELGDSALYLCASSLAGSNYGYTFGSGTRLTVV.

This chain links TRBV7-8 with TRBJ1-1; D may be TRBD1 (5 bases). This CDR3 contains 13 residues. CDR1 and CDR2 from the germline V gene are SGHVS and FQNEAQ. The V and J ends lost 1 base and 4 bases respectively, with 7 bases between them. The CDR3 region has the DNA TGTGCCAGCAGCTTAGGGGGGGGCACTGAAGCTTTCTTT. Translation: CASSLGGGTEAFF.

The rearrangement links TRBV19 to TRBJ2-2; weak D call: TRBD1 (5 bases). This CDR3 spans 14 amino acids. The V gene lost 2 bases and the J gene lost 5 bases, with 9 bases spanning the gap. Germline CDR1 and CDR2: LNHDA and SQIVND (reference sequence). CDR3 region: CASSISTVTGELFF. CDR3 DNA: TGTGCCAGTAGTATATCGACAGTAACCGGGGAGCTGTTTTTT. Full variable domain (outside the CDR3, taken from reference TRBV19 and TRBJ2-2): DGGITQSPKYLFRKEGQNVTLSCEQNLNHDAMYWYRQDPGQGLRLIYYSQIVNDFQKGDIAEGYSVSREKKESFPLTVTSAQKNPTAFYLCASSISTVTGELFFGEGSRLTVL.

This rearrangement joins TRBV10-2 to TRBJ1-1; possibly TRBD1 for D (6 bases). Germline V CDR1 and CDR2: WSHSY, SAAADI. The V gene lost 7 bases and the J gene lost 5 bases, with 20 bases spanning the gap. The CDR3 extends over 15 amino acids. The CDR3 spells CASTETGMGATEAFF. The CDR3 DNA reads as TGCGCCAGCACCGAGACAGGCATGGGCGCTACTGAAGCTTTCTTT.

The chain is built from TRBV23-1 and TRBJ2-7, with TRBD1 matching over 9 bases. TRBV23-1 qualifies as an ORF whose function is uncertain. CDR3 length: 10 residues. The CDR3 coding sequence is TGCGCCAGCACCTCCCGGGACAGGGAGGTC. Its translation: CASTSRDREV.

The V gene is TRBV5-1, the J gene TRBJ1-1; D gene unclear. Trimming left V 3 bases short and J 5 bases short, with 11 bases between. There are 13 residues in the CDR3. Germline loops: CDR1 SGHRS, CDR2 YFSETQ. CDR3 sequence reads: CASSSSPGTEAFF. Written as DNA, the CDR3 is TGCGCCAGCAGCTCCAGTCCGGGGACTGAAGCTTTCTTT.

J is TRBJ2-1 and V is TRBV11-2, with D tentatively TRBD2 (5 bases). The germline V and J ends were trimmed by 2 bases and 4 bases, with 6 bases remaining between them. CDR3 length: 13 residues. Germline V lookup: CDR1 SGHAT, CDR2 FQNNGV. The CDR3 bases are TGTGCCAGCAGCTTAAGGACTTACAATGAGCAGTTCTTC. This gives the protein CASSLRTYNEQFF.

CDR3 residues: CASSTGTAAETQYF. As DNA, the CDR3 is TGCGCCAGCAGCACGGGGACAGCCGCGGAGACCCAGTACTTC. The chain employs TRBV5-1 and TRBJ2-5; 7 bases align to TRBD1. CDR3 length: 14 residues. J lost 5 bases, V lost 4 bases, and 8 bases had no gene match. Looked up from germline, CDR1 is SGHRS and CDR2 is YFSETQ.

This chain joins TRBV18 and TRBJ2-1; 10 bases match TRBD2. The ends lost 6 bases at V and 9 bases at J; junction bases unmatched: 11. Germline CDR1 KGHSH, CDR2 LQKENI. The CDR3 loop spans 15 amino acids. In nucleotides, the CDR3 is TGTGCCAGCTCGTTAACTAGCGGGGCGGTTCTTGAGCAGTTCTTC. Protein sequence: CASSLTSGAVLEQFF. Complete variable domain (other parts from reference TRBV18 and TRBJ2-1): NAGVMQNPRHLVRRRGQEARLRCSPMKGHSHVYWYRQLPEEGLKFMVYLQKENIIDESGMPKERFSAEFPKEGPSILRIQQVVRGDSAAYFCASSLTSGAVLEQFFGPGTRLTVL.

The J gene is TRBJ2-4, the V gene TRBV19; the D is unclear. The germline V and J ends were trimmed by 1 base and 9 bases, with 10 bases remaining between them. Germline V gene data show CDR1 as LNHDA and CDR2 as SQIVND (reference sequence). The CDR3 consists of 13 residues. The CDR3 here is CASSIGGFGIQYF. CDR3 DNA: TGTGCCAGTAGTATAGGCGGCTTCGGCATTCAGTACTTC.

This clone was observed a single time. The chain recombines TRBV6-5 with TRBJ1-6, with unresolved D. Germline V gene data show CDR1 as MNHEY and CDR2 as SVGAGI. Trimming stripped 6 bases from V and 0 bases from J, with 6 bases between. The CDR3 consists of 14 residues. CDR3 sequence (DNA): TGTGCCAGCAGAGAGAGCTCCTATAATTCACCCCTCCACTTT. Protein sequence: CASRESSYNSPLHF.

V gene TRBV3-1 (or the pseudogene TRBV3-2) combines with J gene TRBJ1-1, with 12 nucleotides matching TRBD1. Trimming at V came to 6 bases and at J to 5 bases, leaving 10 bases not matched to a gene. The V gene's germline CDR1 is LGHDT and CDR2 YNNKEL (reference sequence). The CDR3 consists of 16 residues. The CDR3 DNA reads as TGTGCCAGCAGTTCCGGGACAGGGGGCATACGGACTGAAGCTTTCTTT. Its translation: CASSSGTGGIRTEAFF.

The CDR3 bases are TGCGCCAGCAGCCTCGGGACAACACTTGAAGCTTTCTTT. Protein sequence: CASSLGTTLEAFF. The V gene is TRBV5-1, the J gene TRBJ1-1, with D perhaps TRBD1 (6 bases). Germline CDR1 reads SGHRS; CDR2 reads YFSETQ. This CDR3 spans 13 amino acids. V lost 4 bases and J 7 bases, leaving 14 bases between the germline ends.

This chain joins TRBV7-9 and TRBJ1-2; D ambiguous. Germline V gene sequence: CDR1 SEHNR, CDR2 FQNEAQ (reference sequence). This CDR3 is built from 14 residues. Trimming took off 1 base at V and 3 bases at J, with 9 bases between the two ends. This CDR3 is CASSLGGVDYGYTF. DNA for the CDR3: TGTGCCAGCAGCTTAGGCGGGGTGGACTATGGCTACACCTTC.

The V and J genes are TRBV19 and TRBJ1-2; D is perhaps TRBD1 (5 bases). CDR3 length: 16 residues. The germline gives CDR1 LNHDA, CDR2 SQIVND (reference sequence). Between the trimmed V and J ends, which lost 7 bases and 2 bases, there was a span of 20 bases. CDR3 nucleotides: TGTGCCAGTACCCCCGCCGGGACGGGAGGGAACTATGGCTACACCTTC. Translated: CASTPAGTGGNYGYTF.

This sequence joins TRBV7-3 and TRBJ2-1; 7 bases are shared with TRBD2. Trimming took 1 base from V and 3 from J; bases not matched to a gene: 6. CDR1 and CDR2 from the germline V gene are SGHTA and FQGTGA. This CDR3 has 16 residues. CDR3 protein: CASSLSPSGDYNEQFF. DNA for the CDR3: TGTGCCAGCAGCTTAAGCCCGAGCGGGGACTACAATGAGCAGTTCTTC.

This sequence joins TRBV23-1 and TRBJ1-4; 8 nucleotides agree with TRBD1. TRBV23-1 is assigned to the ORF class and has an uncertain function. V gave up 3 bases and J gave up 4 bases; unmatched junction bases: 4. This CDR3 region has 15 residues. In nucleotides, the CDR3 is TGCGCCAGCAGTCACCACAGGGGGATTAATGAAAAACTGTTTTTT. Translating gives CASSHHRGINEKLFF.

This sequence joins TRBV9 and TRBJ2-7, with 9 bases fitting TRBD1. The CDR3 loop spans 15 amino acids. The junction had 4 bases not matched to a gene; V was cut back by 2 bases and J by 1 base. Germline V CDR1 and CDR2: SGDLS, YYNGEE. The CDR3 DNA is TGTGCCAGCAGCGTCCGGGACAGGGATTCCTACGAGCAGTACTTC. Protein product: CASSVRDRDSYEQYF.

The gene calls are TRBV5-1 and TRBJ2-5; 13 bases align to TRBD2. Germline CDR1 SGHRS, CDR2 YFSETQ. V trimming: 4 bases; J trimming: 1 base; junction bases outside the gene matches: 4. The CDR3 has 16 residues. The CDR3 protein is CASSRTSGGAQETQYF. Here the CDR3 DNA reads TGCGCCAGCAGCAGAACTAGCGGGGGGGCCCAAGAGACCCAGTACTTC.

The rearrangement joins TRBV29-1 to TRBJ2-5; D possibly corresponds to TRBD1 (5 bases). The CDR3 is made up of 13 amino acids. The germline V and J ends were trimmed by 7 bases and 5 bases, with 17 bases remaining between them. Germline V gives CDR1 SQVTM, CDR2 ANQGSEA. The CDR3 DNA follows: TGCAGCGGACGGACCCAGGGATGGGAGACCCAGTACTTC. Its translation is CSGRTQGWETQYF.

This chain joins TRBV10-3 and TRBJ2-1; the D gene is possibly TRBD1 (6 bases). Deletions cut 3 bases from V and 9 bases from J, with 15 bases between. The V gene's germline CDR1 is ENHRY and CDR2 SYGVKD. The CDR3 is 14 residues long. CDR3: CAISDSDRRREQFF. For the CDR3, the DNA is TGTGCCATCAGTGATTCTGACAGGCGGCGTGAGCAGTTCTTC.

The chain has TRBV19 and TRBJ2-1; perhaps TRBD2 as D (5 bases). There are 14 residues in the CDR3. Germline V gene data show CDR1 as LNHDA and CDR2 as SQIVND (reference sequence). Deletions cut 3 bases from V and 8 bases from J, with 14 bases between. CDR3 protein: CASSMELAGDEQFF. CDR3 in DNA: TGTGCCAGTAGTATGGAGCTAGCCGGGGATGAGCAGTTCTTC.

The V call is TRBV3-1 (or the pseudogene TRBV3-2), the J call TRBJ1-2; D is unclear. The CDR3 sequence is 18 residues long. Germline lookup yields CDR1 LGHDT and CDR2 YNNKEL (reference sequence). V was cut by 2 bases and J by 0 bases, with 19 bases left in between. CDR3 sequence (DNA): TGTGCCAGCAGCCAATTTCGGAATCCGATGGAGGCTAACTATGGCTACACCTTC. This codes for CASSQFRNPMEANYGYTF.

This chain joins TRBV19 and TRBJ1-6, with 8 bases aligning to TRBD1. Germline V gene data show CDR1 as LNHDA and CDR2 as SQIVND (reference sequence). The CDR3 length is 16 residues. V was pared by 5 bases and J by 10 bases, with 13 bases of the junction left unmatched. The CDR3 region has the DNA TGTGCCAGTAGTCCTCAGACCGGACAGGGCCACTCACCCCTCCACTTT. Its translation is CASSPQTGQGHSPLHF.

The chain couples TRBV5-4 to TRBJ2-1; 9 bases align to TRBD2. Unmatched junction bases numbered 8, after V lost 9 bases and J lost 4 bases. Looked up from germline, CDR1 is SGHNT and CDR2 is YYREEE (reference sequence). The CDR3 has 14 residues. The CDR3 loop reads CAIRRGGGYNEQFF. CDR3 nucleotide sequence: TGTGCCATACGGCGGGGGGGCGGATACAATGAGCAGTTCTTC.